This entry lists 14 T cell receptor beta chains sequenced from one sample in a study of shared clonotypes between healthy human individuals. Terminally differentiated effector memory CD45RA+ cells were excluded from the naive CD8 cells, which were CD45RO-negative and positively selected for CCR7. Clones were sequenced by immunoSEQ multiplex PCR, and TCRdb holds only the in-frame ones, with some missing. The repertoire holds 800,000 or so clones, with around 96% as singletons. What was sequenced was naive CD8+ T cells sorted from blood. The receptors were gathered from a man aged 25-45 years in good health.

The DNA of the CDR3 is TGCAGCGTTGACCAGCCGGGACAGGGGGGCATCTATGGCTACACCTTC. As protein: CSVDQPGQGGIYGYTF. The chain couples TRBV29-1 to TRBJ1-2, with 11 bases matching TRBD1. CDR1 is SQVTM, CDR2 ANQGSEA, per germline. The CDR3 loop spans 16 amino acids. Trimming cost V 3 bases and J 4 bases; bases outside gene matches: 10.

The rearrangement links TRBV15 to TRBJ2-3; no reliable D call. The CDR3 spans 13 residues. V lost 2 bases to trimming and J lost 5 bases, with 8 bases between them. CDR1 LNHNV and CDR2 YYDKDF come from the germline V gene (reference sequence). The CDR3 sequence: CATSRSPVDTQYF. The CDR3 bases are TGTGCCACCAGCAGATCTCCGGTAGATACGCAGTATTTT.

This clone was recorded once. The chain uses TRBV6-1 and TRBJ1-1; possible D gene TRBD1, 5 bases. The CDR3 totals 14 residues. With 3 bases removed from V and 0 bases from J, the gap between germline ends came to 8 bases. The germline V gene has CDR1 MNHNS and CDR2 SASEGT. This chain's CDR3 is CASSEGGLNTEAFF. The DNA of the CDR3 is TGTGCCAGCAGTGAGGGGGGATTGAACACTGAAGCTTTCTTT.

The chain combines TRBV11-2 with TRBJ2-1, with 7 bases that match TRBD2. The CDR3 spans 16 residues. V gave up 3 bases and J gave up 6 bases; unmatched junction bases: 11. In germline, CDR1 is SGHAT, CDR2 FQNNGV. CDR3 sequence (DNA): TGTGCCAGCAGCTTGCCGCGCGGGAGTAGTGGCAATGAGCAGTTCTTC. It codes for CASSLPRGSSGNEQFF.

This chain links TRBV7-9 with TRBJ2-7; tentative D call: TRBD2 (5 bases). The V gene lost 1 base and the J gene lost 5 bases, with 6 bases spanning the gap. The CDR3 is 12 residues long. In germline, CDR1 is SEHNR, CDR2 FQNEAQ (reference sequence). The CDR3 here is CASSLVGDEQYF. Written as DNA, the CDR3 is TGTGCCAGCAGCTTAGTCGGGGACGAGCAGTACTTC.

The gene calls are TRBV28 and TRBJ1-1; no reliable D call. The CDR3 is 13 residues long. Trimming removed 4 bases at V and 4 bases at J, with 10 bases between. Germline CDR1 MDHEN, CDR2 SYDVKM. The CDR3: CASSSWEGTEAFF. The CDR3 DNA reads as TGTGCCAGCAGTTCCTGGGAGGGCACTGAAGCTTTCTTT.

The chain combines TRBV28 with TRBJ2-3; D is ambiguous. This CDR3 has 15 residues. CDR1 and CDR2 from the germline V gene are MDHEN and SYDVKM. V dropped 6 bases and J dropped 0 bases, with 13 bases sitting between them. The CDR3 region is CASRMVTTSTDTQYF. The DNA for the CDR3 is TGTGCCAGCAGAATGGTTACAACTAGCACAGATACGCAGTATTTT. The whole variable domain, filled in from reference TRBV28 and TRBJ2-3, reads DVKVTQSSRYLVKRTGEKVFLECVQDMDHENMFWYRQDPGLGLRLIYFSYDVKMKEKGDIPEGYSVSREKKERFSLILESASTNQTSMYLCASRMVTTSTDTQYFGPGTRLTVL.

The rearrangement links TRBV27 to TRBJ2-3; 10 nucleotides line up with TRBD2. Germline loops: CDR1 MNHEY, CDR2 SMNVEV (reference sequence). V lost 5 bases, J lost 1 base, and 3 bases stayed unmatched. The CDR3 extends over 15 amino acids. CDR3 bases: TGTGCCAGCAGTCAAGGGACTAGCGGCACAGATACGCAGTATTTT. Encoded protein: CASSQGTSGTDTQYF.

J is TRBJ2-3 and V is TRBV10-2; tentative D call: TRBD1 (6 bases). CDR1 is WSHSY and CDR2 is SAAADI in the germline V gene. The CDR3 is 12 amino acids. The V end lost 2 bases, the J end lost 6 bases, and 6 bases lay between the germline ends. CDR3: CASSETGDTQYF. The CDR3 DNA sequence: TGCGCCAGCAGTGAGACAGGGGATACGCAGTATTTT.

This clone is a singleton in its sample. This sequence joins TRBV6-5 and TRBJ2-7; D call uncertain. This CDR3 is built from 11 residues. V was cut by 2 bases and J by 6 bases, with 5 bases left in between. The germline V gene has CDR1 MNHEY and CDR2 SVGAGI. DNA for the CDR3: TGTGCCAGCAGTTACGGAACCGAGCAGTACTTC. This sequence encodes CASSYGTEQYF.

CDR3 sequence reads: CASSQDPLTGELFF. The CDR3 DNA sequence: TGCGCCAGCAGCCAAGATCCACTCACCGGGGAGCTGTTTTTT. The rearrangement uses TRBV4-3 and TRBJ2-2; D is ambiguous. CDR1 is LGHNA and CDR2 is YSLEER in the germline V gene. This CDR3 region has 14 residues. V lost 0 bases and J lost 4, with 6 bases in between.

This clone was picked up one time. The chain links TRBV19 to TRBJ1-5; the D gene is possibly TRBD1 (6 bases). This CDR3 has 15 amino acids. V was cut by 7 bases and J by 4 bases, with 17 bases left in between. The germline CDR1 and CDR2 sequences are LNHDA and SQIVND (reference sequence). The CDR3 sequence: CASTPIGGQNQPQHF. CDR3 bases: TGTGCCAGTACTCCAATCGGGGGGCAGAATCAGCCCCAGCATTTT.

The gene calls are TRBV9 and TRBJ2-7, with 9 nucleotides matching TRBD2. After removal of 2 bases from V and 2 bases from J, the junction contained 5 bases not matched to a gene. The CDR3 totals 15 residues. Germline values: CDR1 SGDLS, CDR2 YYNGEE. Here the CDR3 DNA reads TGTGCCAGCAGCGTGGGCGGGAGGGCCGCCTACGAGCAGTACTTC. Amino acid sequence: CASSVGGRAAYEQYF. The full variable domain, with the rest looked up from reference TRBV9 and TRBJ2-7, is DSGVTQTPKHLITATGQRVTLRCSPRSGDLSVYWYQQSLDQGLQFLIQYYNGEERAKGNILERFSAQQFPDLHSELNLSSLELGDSALYFCASSVGGRAAYEQYFGPGTRLTVT.

The chain carries TRBV9 and TRBJ2-3; 9 positions match TRBD1. Germline loops: CDR1 SGDLS, CDR2 YYNGEE. Germline trimming cut 4 bases from V and 3 bases from J; bases unmatched to any gene: 6. The CDR3 runs 15 residues. The CDR3, as DNA: TGTGCCAGCAGCATAGAGGGACAGGGAACAGATACGCAGTATTTT. Its protein is CASSIEGQGTDTQYF.